These 20 T cell receptor beta chains came from one sample sequenced in a study of T cells in Graves' hyperthyroidism and ophthalmopathy. TCR beta CDR3 regions were amplified from RNA. First-round RT-PCR with HTBI primers amplified the TCR CDR3 region. TCRdb used MiXCR to reprocess the multiplex PCR reads, holding one entry per CDR3 protein. The sample lists hundreds of thousands of distinct CDR3 sequences; 11% to 15% were seen once. Sequencing used blood. These receptors originate from a woman aged 18-30 years with Graves' hyperthyroidism.

This clonotype was counted ten times or more. The CDR3 bases are TGTGCCAGCAGTCGGACAGGGCGGTCACGCCCGTCCTACAATGAGCAGTTCTTC. Translating it yields CASSRTGRSRPSYNEQFF. This chain links TRBV6-1 with TRBJ2-1, with 8 bases that match TRBD1. CDR3 size: 18 residues. Germline CDR1 is MNHNS and CDR2 is SASEGT. Trimming removed 5 bases from V and 1 base from J; junction bases left unmatched: 13.

The V gene is TRBV10-3, the J gene TRBJ2-7; D tentatively fits TRBD1 or TRBD2 (5 bases each). The germline V gene has CDR1 ENHRY and CDR2 SYGVKD. This CDR3 contains 15 residues. V shed 0 bases and J shed 3 bases, with 12 bases lying between them. CDR3 amino acids: CAISESGLGDYEQYF. The CDR3 coding sequence is TGTGCCATCAGTGAGTCGGGGTTGGGGGACTACGAGCAGTACTTC.

This clonotype came up many times. The gene calls are TRBV6-1 and TRBJ2-3, with a possible D match to TRBD1 (5 bases). Germline V gene lookup returns CDR1 MNHNS and CDR2 SASEGT. Between the trimmed V and J ends, which lost 5 bases and 2 bases, there was a span of 20 bases. This CDR3 comprises 17 residues. The CDR3 DNA sequence: TGTGCCAGCAGTTCCTCCCGGACAACGAGTAACACAGATACGCAGTATTTT. This codes for CASSSSRTTSNTDTQYF.

About this clonotype: The junction differs from germline at one of its ends, possibly a read error. The chain links TRBV7-3 to TRBJ2-1; D is perhaps TRBD2 (5 bases). Germline CDR1 is SGHTA and CDR2 is FQGTGA. This CDR3 region has 16 residues. DNA for the CDR3: TGTGCCAGCAGCTTAAGGCGGGCTCACTCCAACAATGAGCAGTTCTTC. Amino acids: CASSLRRAHSNNEQFF.

Ten or more counts support this clonotype. The chain joins TRBV18 to TRBJ1-5; perhaps TRBD1 as D (6 bases). The CDR3 is 17 amino acids. V lost 2 bases and J 5 bases, leaving 19 bases between the germline ends. Germline V CDR1 and CDR2: KGHSH, LQKENI. Here the CDR3 reads CASSPNRATVQDQPQHF. CDR3 sequence (DNA): TGTGCCAGCTCACCAAACAGGGCTACTGTCCAAGATCAGCCCCAGCATTTT.

This clonotype came up many times. This chain connects TRBV28 to TRBJ2-1; D is uncertain. Germline CDR1 reads MDHEN; CDR2 reads SYDVKM. Trimming left V 1 base short and J 0 bases short, with 10 bases between. This CDR3 is built from 16 residues. The CDR3 sequence is CASSLYGRSSYNEQFF. The CDR3 nucleotides read TGTGCCAGCAGTTTATACGGGCGGAGCTCCTACAATGAGCAGTTCTTC. The whole variable domain, filled in from reference TRBV28 and TRBJ2-1, reads DVKVTQSSRYLVKRTGEKVFLECVQDMDHENMFWYRQDPGLGLRLIYFSYDVKMKEKGDIPEGYSVSREKKERFSLILESASTNQTSMYLCASSLYGRSSYNEQFFGPGTRLTVL.

This clonotype was picked up many times. V is TRBV28 and J is TRBJ1-5; D unclear. CDR1 MDHEN and CDR2 SYDVKM come from the germline V gene. The germline V and J ends were trimmed by 3 bases and 2 bases, with 14 bases remaining between them. The CDR3 loop spans 16 amino acids. The CDR3 DNA sequence: TGTGCCAGCAGTTTCGCTTCGGGAGGAGGCAATCAGCCCCAGCATTTT. This sequence encodes CASSFASGGGNQPQHF.

At least ten counts were recorded for this clonotype. This chain uses TRBV28 with TRBJ2-2; D is undetermined. CDR3 length: 13 residues. Trimming removed 4 bases from V and 1 base from J, with 4 bases in between. Germline V gene lookup returns CDR1 MDHEN and CDR2 SYDVKM. CDR3 DNA: TGTGCCAGCAGTTGGGAGAACACCGGGGAGCTGTTTTTT. It yields the protein CASSWENTGELFF.

This clonotype has a count of ten or more. The rearrangement links TRBV11-1 to TRBJ2-7, with D maybe TRBD2 (6 bases). Trimming removed 5 bases at V and 3 bases at J, with 17 bases between. This CDR3 is 15 amino acids long. Germline V gene lookup returns CDR1 SGHAT and CDR2 FQDESV (reference sequence). The CDR3 loop reads CASSPFLTGGYEQYF. CDR3 bases: TGTGCCAGCAGCCCTTTTCTGACCGGGGGCTACGAGCAGTACTTC.

This clonotype has a count of ten or more. The chain carries TRBV18 and TRBJ1-6; possibly TRBD1 for D (6 bases). CDR1 is KGHSH and CDR2 is LQKENI in the germline V gene. Trimming shortened V by 4 bases and J by 8 bases, and 15 bases separated the two germline ends. CDR3 length: 15 residues. This CDR3 is CASSHMTGFDSPLHF. In nucleotides, the CDR3 is TGTGCCAGCTCACATATGACAGGCTTCGATTCACCCCTCCACTTT.

This clonotype came up a few times. This chain links TRBV4-1 with TRBJ2-2; 8 bases agree with TRBD2. The CDR3 has 16 residues. V lost 1 base and J lost 7; bases outside the gene matches: 8. Germline values: CDR1 MGHRA, CDR2 YSYEKL. The CDR3 nucleotides read TGCGCCAGCAGCCAAGGAACAGCGGGAGTTAGCGGGGAGCTGTTTTTT. This gives the protein CASSQGTAGVSGELFF.

The genes are TRBV7-9 and TRBJ2-7; maybe TRBD2 (6 bases). Trimming left V 5 bases short and J 0 bases short, with 8 bases between. The CDR3 totals 13 residues. CDR1 SEHNR and CDR2 FQNEAQ come from the germline V gene (reference sequence). The CDR3 region is CASSQDYSYEQYF. The CDR3 coding sequence is TGTGCCAGCAGCCAGGACTACTCCTACGAGCAGTACTTC. Full variable domain (outside the CDR3, taken from reference TRBV7-9 and TRBJ2-7): DTGVSQNPRHKITKRGQNVTFRCDPISEHNRLYWYRQTLGQGPEFLTYFQNEAQLEKSRLLSDRFSAERPKGSFSTLEIQRTEQGDSAMYLCASSQDYSYEQYFGPGTRLTVT.

This chain connects TRBV25-1 to TRBJ2-7; the match to TRBD1 covers 8 bases. Germline trimming cut 4 bases from V and 5 bases from J; bases unmatched to any gene: 7. The CDR3 runs to 14 residues. Per the germline V gene, CDR1 is MGHDK and CDR2 is SYGVNS. The CDR3 protein is CASSGWQGAHEQYF. The CDR3 nucleotides read TGTGCCAGCAGTGGATGGCAGGGGGCCCACGAGCAGTACTTC.

This clonotype was detected ten times or more. The chain employs TRBV18 and TRBJ2-3; 11 bases line up with TRBD2. The CDR3 contains 15 residues. Germline CDR1 and CDR2: KGHSH and LQKENI. J lost 3 bases, V lost 3 bases, and 2 bases had no gene match. The CDR3 coding sequence is TGTGCCAGCTCACCCCCTAGCGGGAGGACAGATACGCAGTATTTT. Protein product: CASSPPSGRTDTQYF.

This clonotype has at least ten counts. This rearrangement joins TRBV7-9 to TRBJ2-7, with TRBD2 identical over 12 bases. The CDR3 is made up of 15 amino acids. Germline V gene lookup returns CDR1 SEHNR and CDR2 FQNEAQ (reference sequence). Trimming at V came to 6 bases and at J to 1 base, leaving 4 bases not matched to a gene. Written as DNA, the CDR3 is TGTGCCAGCAGTCTAGCGGGAGGGCCGTCCTACGAGCAGTACTTC. This encodes CASSLAGGPSYEQYF.

The chain employs TRBV11-2 and TRBJ2-3, with D maybe TRBD2 (6 bases). Germline V gene sequence: CDR1 SGHAT, CDR2 FQNNGV. There are 20 residues in the CDR3. Trimming pared 3 bases from V and 0 bases from J, leaving 25 bases between. CDR3 DNA: TGTGCCAGCAGCTTGGTTTGGTTTCGGACTACATCTACTAGCACAGATACGCAGTATTTT. Translation gives CASSLVWFRTTSTSTDTQYF.

This clonotype was detected many times. V gene TRBV6-1 combines with J gene TRBJ1-3; no firm D call. The length of the CDR3 is 13 residues. V was shortened by 6 bases and J by 7 bases, with 13 bases between the two germline ends. Per the germline V gene, CDR1 is MNHNS and CDR2 is SASEGT. CDR3 nucleotide sequence: TGTGCCAGCAGCTACAACGACGGGAACACCATATATTTT. It translates to CASSYNDGNTIYF.

There are a few counts of this clonotype. The J gene is TRBJ2-5, the V gene TRBV29-1; the match to TRBD1 covers 9 bases. This CDR3 has 14 amino acids. In germline, CDR1 is SQVTM, CDR2 ANQGSEA. After removal of 5 bases from V and 5 bases from J, the junction contained 9 bases not matched to a gene. The CDR3 region has the DNA TGCAGCGTTCGGGACAGGGTGGTGGTGGAGACCCAGTACTTC. Its protein is CSVRDRVVVETQYF.

This clonotype was recorded at least ten times. The rearrangement joins TRBV27 to TRBJ1-2, with 8 bases aligning to TRBD1. The germline V gene has CDR1 MNHEY and CDR2 SMNVEV (reference sequence). V lost 6 bases and J lost 8; bases outside the gene matches: 8. The CDR3 sequence is 13 residues long. The chain's CDR3 is CASRPMDRAGYTF. CDR3 bases: TGTGCCAGCAGACCTATGGACAGGGCGGGCTACACCTTC.

As to this clonotype: A much larger clonotype is one base distant, so this may be a read error. The rearrangement uses TRBV11-2 and TRBJ1-1; tentatively, D is TRBD1 (5 bases). V was pared by 8 bases and J by 3 bases, with 22 bases between. This CDR3 contains 16 residues. Germline lookup yields CDR1 SGHAT and CDR2 FQNNGV. CDR3 sequence (DNA): TGTGCCAGCGGACTGGGGGGGGGGACCCTGCACACTGAAGCTTTCTTT. As protein: CASGLGGGTLHTEAFF. Together with reference TRBV11-2 and TRBJ1-1, the CDR3 gives the full variable domain: EAGVAQSPRYKIIEKRQSVAFWCNPISGHATLYWYQQILGQGPKLLIQFQNNGVVDDSQLPKDRFSAERLKGVDSTLKIQPAKLEDSAVYLCASGLGGGTLHTEAFFGQGTRLTVV.